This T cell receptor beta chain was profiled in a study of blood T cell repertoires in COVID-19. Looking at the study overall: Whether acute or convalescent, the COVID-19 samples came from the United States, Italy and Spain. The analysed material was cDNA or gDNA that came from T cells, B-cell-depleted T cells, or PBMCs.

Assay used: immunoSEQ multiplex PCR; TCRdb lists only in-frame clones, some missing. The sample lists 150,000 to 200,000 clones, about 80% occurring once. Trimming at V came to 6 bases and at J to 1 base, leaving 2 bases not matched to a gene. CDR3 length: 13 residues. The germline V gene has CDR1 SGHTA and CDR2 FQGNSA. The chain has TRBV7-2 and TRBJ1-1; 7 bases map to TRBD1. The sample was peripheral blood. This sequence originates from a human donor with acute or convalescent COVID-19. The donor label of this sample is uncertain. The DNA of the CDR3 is TGTGCCAGCAGACAGGGGCCGAACACTGAAGCTTTCTTT. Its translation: CASRQGPNTEAFF.